These 10 T cell receptor beta chains were sequenced from one sample in a study of identical twins. TCRdb independently ran MiXCR on the 5' RACE reads; one entry per CDR3 protein. This table has 650,000 to 750,000 distinct CDR3 sequences, about 20% appearing once. The sample also formed part of further work on T cells expressing NK-cell markers.

Sequenced material: PBMCs. These receptors originate from a woman between 18 and 30 years old in good health.

A single count supports this clonotype. The chain couples TRBV30 to TRBJ2-7; 8 bases agree with TRBD1. There are 13 residues in the CDR3. V was clipped by 6 bases and J by 0 bases; unmatched bases: 4. Germline assignment: CDR1 GTSNPN and CDR2 SVGIG (reference sequence). CDR3 amino acids: CACRDRSSYEQYF. CDR3 in DNA: TGTGCCTGCCGGGACAGGAGCTCCTACGAGCAGTACTTC.

This clonotype qualifies as medium-sized. The chain couples TRBV27 to TRBJ1-1; D is perhaps TRBD1 (5 bases). Germline V gene sequence: CDR1 MNHEY, CDR2 SMNVEV (reference sequence). The V end lost 10 bases, the J end lost 1 base, and 10 bases lay between the germline ends. CDR3 length: 12 amino acids. CDR3 coding DNA: TGTGCCAACTTCGGACAGAACACTGAAGCTTTCTTT. This gives the protein CANFGQNTEAFF.

This rearrangement joins TRBV10-3 to TRBJ1-5; D gene unclear. From germline, CDR1 is ENHRY and CDR2 SYGVKD. CDR3 length: 13 amino acids. V was shortened by 10 bases and J by 5 bases, with 15 bases between the two germline ends. The CDR3 DNA sequence: TGTGCCAGCACGCCGGACGGCTATCAGCCCCAGCATTTT. Its translation is CASTPDGYQPQHF.

The genes are TRBV20-1 and TRBJ2-5, with TRBD2 identical over 10 bases. Germline loops: CDR1 DFQATT, CDR2 SNEGSKA (reference sequence). The CDR3 sequence is 11 residues long. The CDR3 nucleotides are TGCAGCACAGCGGGAGGGGAGACCCAGTACTTC. The encoded protein is CSTAGGETQYF.

This clonotype was counted only a few times. The rearrangement joins TRBV3-1 to TRBJ1-5, with 7 bases lining up with TRBD1. Trimming at V came to 4 bases and at J to 0 bases, leaving 9 bases not matched to a gene. Germline assignment: CDR1 LGHDT and CDR2 YNNKEL (reference sequence). This CDR3 is built from 17 residues. Written as DNA, the CDR3 is TGTGCCAGCAGCCGGAGCGAGGACAGGAATAGCAATCAGCCCCAGCATTTT. Residues: CASSRSEDRNSNQPQHF.

The chain is built from TRBV7-2 and TRBJ2-7; 8 bases fit TRBD1. V lost 5 bases to trimming and J lost 5 bases; unmatched junction nucleotides: 2. Germline CDR1 reads SGHTA; CDR2 reads FQGNSA. The CDR3 contains 12 residues. CDR3 coding DNA: TGTGCCAGCAGCCGGGACAGGAACGAGCAGTACTTC. Encoded protein: CASSRDRNEQYF. Full variable domain (rest looked up from reference TRBV7-2 and TRBJ2-7): GAGVSQSPSNKVTEKGKDVELRCDPISGHTALYWYRQSLGQGLEFLIYFQGNSAPDKSGLPSDRFSAERTGGSVSTLTIQRTQQEDSAVYLCASSRDRNEQYFGPGTRLTVT.

This clonotype was seen only a few times. The rearrangement links TRBV5-1 to TRBJ2-5; 9 bases line up with TRBD2. V lost 1 base to trimming and J lost 2 bases; unmatched junction nucleotides: 6. From germline, CDR1 is SGHRS and CDR2 YFSETQ. The CDR3 length is 16 residues. CDR3 DNA sequence: TGCGCCAGCAGCTTGTTAACTAGCGGGTTTCAAGAGACCCAGTACTTC. Translated, it gives CASSLLTSGFQETQYF. Drawing the rest from reference TRBV5-1 and TRBJ2-5, the complete variable domain is KAGVTQTPRYLIKTRGQQVTLSCSPISGHRSVSWYQQTPGQGLQFLFEYFSETQRNKGNFPGRFSGRQFSNSRSEMNVSTLELGDSALYLCASSLLTSGFQETQYFGPGTRLLVL.

There are many counts of this clonotype. The chain employs TRBV6-5 and TRBJ2-7; D gene uncertain. Trimming removed 2 bases from V and 1 base from J, with 12 bases in between. The CDR3 covers 15 residues. Germline V lookup: CDR1 MNHEY, CDR2 SVGAGI. The CDR3 coding sequence is TGTGCCAGCAGTTACCACGACCGTTGGTCCTACGAGCAGTACTTC. Translation gives CASSYHDRWSYEQYF.

This chain links TRBV20-1 with TRBJ1-2; the D gene is possibly TRBD1 (5 bases). V was shortened by 5 bases and J by 8 bases, with 12 bases between the two germline ends. CDR1 and CDR2 (germline): DFQATT, SNEGSKA (reference sequence). The CDR3 runs 11 residues. CDR3 sequence reads: CSAQWGFGYTF. In DNA form, the CDR3 reads TGCAGTGCTCAATGGGGGTTCGGCTACACCTTC.

This clonotype was found a few times. V gene TRBV7-2 combines with J gene TRBJ2-7; TRBD2 matches at 12 bases. With 5 bases clipped from V and 2 bases from J, the junction kept 10 bases outside the gene matches. The germline CDR1 and CDR2 sequences are SGHTA and FQGNSA. The CDR3 runs 17 residues. The CDR3 nucleotides read TGTGCCAGCAGCCGCAGGACTAGCGGGACCGTCGCCTACGAGCAGTACTTC. As protein: CASSRRTSGTVAYEQYF.